This entry lists 24 T cell receptor beta chains sequenced from one sample in a study of blood T cell repertoires in COVID-19. Assay: immunoSEQ multiplex PCR; the TCRdb copy retains only in-frame clones and omits some. In the table there are over 130,000 clones, roughly four fifths of which are singletons. The sequenced sample consisted of PBMCs or T cells enriched from blood (not recorded which). These receptors were taken from a woman aged 45-59 years with acute COVID-19.

V is TRBV7-2 and J is TRBJ2-5; 8 bases are a match to TRBD1. The CDR3 sequence is 16 residues long. Germline V gene sequence: CDR1 SGHTA, CDR2 FQGNSA. Trimming at V came to 1 base and at J to 4 bases, leaving 8 bases not matched to a gene. In DNA form, the CDR3 reads TGTGCCAGCAGCTTAGACTCCAGGGGGCGGGGAGAGACCCAGTACTTC. It translates to CASSLDSRGRGETQYF.

The chain has TRBV19 and TRBJ1-3; D gene uncertain. This CDR3 is 16 amino acids long. From germline, CDR1 is LNHDA and CDR2 SQIVND (reference sequence). With 6 bases removed from V and 0 bases from J, the gap between germline ends came to 15 bases. The CDR3 is CASSRQAEVSGNTIYF. CDR3 nucleotides: TGTGCCAGTAGCAGGCAGGCCGAAGTCTCTGGAAACACCATATATTTT.

The V and J genes are TRBV5-1 and TRBJ1-2, with D possibly being TRBD1 (6 bases). Germline lookup yields CDR1 SGHRS and CDR2 YFSETQ. V gave up 4 bases and J gave up 5 bases, with 15 bases separating them. This CDR3 has 14 amino acids. CDR3 sequence: CASSPDSASYGYTF. The CDR3 DNA reads as TGCGCCAGCAGCCCGGACAGTGCGAGTTATGGCTACACCTTC.

This chain connects TRBV5-1 to TRBJ2-7, with TRBD2 matching 11 bases. Germline CDR1 SGHRS, CDR2 YFSETQ. Trimming took 0 bases from V and 3 from J; bases not matched to a gene: 2. The CDR3 consists of 15 residues. CDR3 sequence (DNA): TGCGCCAGCAGCTTGGACGGGACTAGCGGCTACGAGCAGTACTTC. It is translated as CASSLDGTSGYEQYF.

This chain connects TRBV5-1 to TRBJ2-1, with TRBD2 matching over 11 bases. V dropped 0 bases and J dropped 7; count of bases not matched to a gene: 9. Germline V gene data show CDR1 as SGHRS and CDR2 as YFSETQ. This CDR3 is 17 amino acids long. CDR3 nucleotides: TGCGCCAGCAGCTTGGGGCTAGCGGGAGGAAAGGGGAATGAGCAGTTCTTC. Protein sequence: CASSLGLAGGKGNEQFF.

The rearrangement joins TRBV2 to TRBJ2-5; perhaps TRBD1 as D (6 bases). Per germline, CDR1 SNHLY and CDR2 FYNNEI. Deletions cut 4 bases from V and 4 bases from J, with 10 bases between. The CDR3 sequence is 13 residues long. This CDR3 reads CASSVTRGETQYF. DNA for the CDR3: TGTGCCAGCAGTGTTACCAGGGGAGAGACCCAGTACTTC.

This chain uses TRBV29-1 with TRBJ2-7; D unresolved. This CDR3 has 12 amino acids. Germline V CDR1 and CDR2: SQVTM, ANQGSEA. V was trimmed by 3 bases and J by 0 bases, leaving 6 bases between them. CDR3 sequence reads: CSVEQNSYEQYF. The CDR3 DNA sequence: TGCAGCGTTGAGCAGAACTCCTACGAGCAGTACTTC.

The rearrangement links TRBV5-8 to TRBJ1-2; D gene unclear. Trimming shortened V by 2 bases and J by 4 bases, and 9 bases separated the two germline ends. The CDR3 runs to 13 residues. Germline CDR1 is SGHTS and CDR2 is YDEGEE. The CDR3 protein is CASSFLTGYGYTF. DNA of the CDR3: TGTGCCAGCAGCTTTCTGACTGGCTATGGCTACACCTTC.

In its sample, this clone was seen a few times. This chain links TRBV7-9 with TRBJ1-4; 9 bases agree with TRBD1. CDR3 length: 14 amino acids. Germline trimming cut 5 bases from V and 8 bases from J; bases unmatched to any gene: 6. Germline V gene lookup returns CDR1 SEHNR and CDR2 FQNEAQ (reference sequence). The CDR3 DNA is TGTGCCAGCAGCCCGGGACAGGGAGCCGAAAAACTGTTTTTT. As protein: CASSPGQGAEKLFF.

This chain links TRBV16 with TRBJ1-1; D remains ambiguous. The germline gives CDR1 KGHSY, CDR2 FQNENV. The CDR3 consists of 13 residues. Deletions cut 4 bases from V and 0 bases from J, with 6 bases between. CDR3 nucleotide sequence: TGTGCCAGCAGCCTGCAGGTGAACACTGAAGCTTTCTTT. Protein sequence: CASSLQVNTEAFF.

This clone was recorded only once. The CDR3 loop is CASSPRGQGFEQYF. CDR3 bases: TGTGCCAGCAGCCCCCGGGGACAGGGGTTCGAGCAGTACTTC. This sequence joins TRBV5-6 and TRBJ2-7; 10 bases are shared with TRBD1. Trimming removed 4 bases from V and 6 bases from J; junction bases left unmatched: 7. CDR3 length equals 14 residues. Germline-derived CDR1 and CDR2 are SGHDT and YYEEEE.

This rearrangement joins TRBV11-1 to TRBJ1-2; 8 bases map to TRBD1. CDR1 SGHAT and CDR2 FQDESV come from the germline V gene (reference sequence). The CDR3 consists of 14 residues. J gave up 7 bases and V 3 bases, and 7 bases lay outside the gene matches. In DNA form, the CDR3 reads TGTGCCAGCAGCTTGCAAGACAGGGGAAGTGGCTACACCTTC. It specifies CASSLQDRGSGYTF.

The chain has TRBV7-9 and TRBJ1-5, with 10 bases that match TRBD1. Trimming cost V 1 base and J 2 bases; bases outside gene matches: 2. Per germline, CDR1 SEHNR and CDR2 FQNEAQ (reference sequence). The CDR3 runs to 16 residues. The CDR3 DNA is TGTGCCAGCAGCTTAGGGGACAGGGGCGGCAATCAGCCCCAGCATTTT. Translating it yields CASSLGDRGGNQPQHF.

This clone was seen a handful of times. The V and J genes are TRBV11-3 and TRBJ1-2; D gene unclear. Germline V gene data show CDR1 as SGHNT and CDR2 as YENEEA. CDR3 size: 15 residues. With 4 bases removed from V and 8 bases from J, the gap between germline ends came to 20 bases. The CDR3 DNA reads TGTGCCAGCAGCTCACTAGACCTGGTTTCGGCGGGCTACACCTTC. Translating it yields CASSSLDLVSAGYTF.

The chain links TRBV3-1 (or the pseudogene TRBV3-2) to TRBJ2-1, with no clear D. Trimming removed 7 bases at V and 5 bases at J, with 15 bases between. The CDR3 runs 14 residues. CDR1 LGHDT and CDR2 YNNKEL come from the germline V gene (reference sequence). Here the CDR3 reads CASTRRDNHNEQFF. The CDR3 DNA follows: TGTGCCAGCACCCGGCGAGACAACCACAATGAGCAGTTCTTC.

The chain joins TRBV5-4 to TRBJ2-7, with 9 bases fitting TRBD2. This CDR3 spans 15 amino acids. Germline-derived CDR1 and CDR2 are SGHNT and YYREEE (reference sequence). The trim removed 5 bases at V and 5 bases at J, leaving 11 bases unmatched. DNA for the CDR3: TGTGCCAGCAGTTATGGGGCTAGCGGGACTAACGAGCAGTACTTC. Translated: CASSYGASGTNEQYF.

The chain is built from TRBV7-9 and TRBJ2-1; TRBD1 matches 7 bases. Trimming took 1 base from V and 2 from J; bases not matched to a gene: 2. This CDR3 contains 15 residues. Per germline, CDR1 SEHNR and CDR2 FQNEAQ (reference sequence). The CDR3: CASSLGQGPYNEQFF. The DNA of the CDR3 is TGTGCCAGCAGCTTAGGACAGGGCCCCTACAATGAGCAGTTCTTC.

J is TRBJ1-3 and V is TRBV30; D may be TRBD1 (6 bases). The ends were cut back, 0 bases at V and 7 bases at J, with 13 bases in the middle. In germline, CDR1 is GTSNPN, CDR2 SVGIG (reference sequence). The CDR3 is 14 residues long. CDR3 DNA: TGTGCCTGGAGTGTACCCCAGGGGCGGAACACCATATATTTT. Amino acid sequence: CAWSVPQGRNTIYF.

This clone was counted only a few times. The rearrangement uses TRBV7-2 and TRBJ2-7; a weak D match, TRBD1 (6 bases). Germline V CDR1 and CDR2: SGHTA, FQGNSA. Trimming took 6 bases from V and 6 from J, leaving 18 bases between them. The CDR3 is made up of 14 amino acids. The CDR3 region is CASSQGSLVIEQYF. In DNA form, the CDR3 reads TGTGCCAGCAGTCAGGGGAGCCTGGTAATCGAGCAGTACTTC.

The rearrangement links TRBV5-1 to TRBJ2-2; 11 bases agree with TRBD2. Germline loops: CDR1 SGHRS, CDR2 YFSETQ. V was clipped by 0 bases and J by 0 bases; unmatched bases: 1. This CDR3 comprises 17 residues. CDR3 coding DNA: TGCGCCAGCAGCTTGGAGGGACTAGCGGCGAACACCGGGGAGCTGTTTTTT. Its translation: CASSLEGLAANTGELFF.

The V gene is TRBV2, the J gene TRBJ2-7; no reliable D call. Trimming stripped 0 bases from V and 0 bases from J, with 6 bases between. CDR1 is SNHLY and CDR2 is FYNNEI in the germline V gene. The CDR3 spans 14 residues. The DNA of the CDR3 is TGTGCCAGCAGTGAAGCCCACAACTCCTACGAGCAGTACTTC. Its protein product is CASSEAHNSYEQYF.

The chain links TRBV9 to TRBJ2-7; 7 nucleotides agree with TRBD1. The CDR3 is 15 amino acids. The ends lost 4 bases at V and 6 bases at J; junction bases unmatched: 13. The germline CDR1 and CDR2 sequences are SGDLS and YYNGEE. The CDR3 DNA sequence: TGTGCCAGCAGCCCACGAACAGACAGGGTCCGCGAGCAGTACTTC. Its protein product is CASSPRTDRVREQYF.

This clone was recorded only once. V and J are TRBV13 and TRBJ2-7; no clear D gene. Trimming removed 0 bases from V and 3 bases from J, with 9 bases in between. The CDR3 length is 14 residues. Germline CDR1 reads PRHDT; CDR2 reads FYEKMQ (reference sequence). The DNA for the CDR3 is TGTGCCAGCAGCTTAGGGACTCAACGCTACGAGCAGTACTTC. It specifies CASSLGTQRYEQYF.

The chain employs TRBV6-5 and TRBJ1-2; 7 nucleotides align to TRBD1. Germline CDR1 MNHEY, CDR2 SVGAGI. This CDR3 spans 13 amino acids. Trimming cost V 7 bases and J 3 bases; bases outside gene matches: 5. As DNA, the CDR3 is TGTGCCAGCAACCGAGACAGGGACTATGGCTACACCTTC. This encodes CASNRDRDYGYTF.